A selection of T cell receptor beta chains follows, all from one sample in a study of glioma-infiltrating T cells after dendritic cell vaccination. The repertoire was sequenced with immunoSEQ multiplex PCR; TCRdb's copy has only in-frame clones and lacks some. The sample comprises around 72,000 clones, around 81% of which are singletons, and 6.5% to 10% rests with the top ten. Source: blood, taken before dendritic cell vaccination. The receptors originated from a human donor with glioblastoma. Both conserved end residues are part of each CDR3. The order of the fields is CDR3 protein, CDR3 DNA, J gene, clone size, D gene, V gene. D genes are given only for firm matches. A clone size is listed for some rows: how often the clone was seen (once, few, many), or a class if it is expanded.

CASSFLDRARNYGYTF TGTGCCAGCAGTTTCCTTGACAGGGCGCGCAACTATGGCTACACCTTC TRBJ1-2 - TRBD1 TRBV6-5
CASSQDAPANQETQYF TGCGCCAGCAGCCAAGATGCTCCTGCGAACCAAGAGACCCAGTACTTC TRBJ2-5 - - TRBV4-3
CASSQDIRGAAYNEQFF TGTGCCAGCAGCCAAGATATCCGGGGGGCGGCCTACAATGAGCAGTTCTTC TRBJ2-1 few - TRBV4-2
CASSFGTRWIQETQYF TGTGCCAGCAGCTTCGGGACTAGGTGGATCCAAGAGACCCAGTACTTC TRBJ2-5 - TRBD2 TRBV5-8
CASSLADSEWSPLHF TGTGCCAGCAGCTTGGCGGACAGCGAGTGGTCACCCCTCCACTTT TRBJ1-6 - - TRBV5-6
CASSHGDSYEQYF TGTGCCAGCAGCCATGGGGACAGCTACGAGCAGTACTTC TRBJ2-7 - TRBD1 TRBV4-2
CASSRTDRASYEQYF TGCGCCAGCAGCAGGACAGACCGAGCCTCCTACGAGCAGTACTTC TRBJ2-7 - - TRBV5-1
CASSISSNSYGYTF TGTGCCAGTAGTATATCCAGCAACAGCTATGGCTACACCTTC TRBJ1-2 - - TRBV19
CASSDRDNQPQHF TGTGCCAGCAGTGACAGGGATAATCAGCCCCAGCATTTT TRBJ1-5 - - TRBV2
CASSEDLNTGELFF TGTGCCAGCAGTGAAGACTTAAACACCGGGGAGCTGTTTTTT TRBJ2-2 - - TRBV6-1
CASSLVVSNEQFF TGTGCCAGCAGCTTGGTTGTTTCTAATGAGCAGTTCTTC TRBJ2-1 once - TRBV5-4
CASSGLEDRVLTGELFF TGTGCCAGCAGTGGGTTGGAGGACAGGGTCCTCACCGGGGAGCTGTTTTTT TRBJ2-2 - TRBD1 TRBV2
CAWSGGRGAEETQYF TGTGCCTGGAGCGGCGGCAGGGGGGCGGAGGAGACCCAGTACTTC TRBJ2-5 - - TRBV30
CASGLGGDRPPIAF TGTGCTAGTGGTTTGGGAGGGGACAGGCCACCTATTGCCTTC TRBJ1-2 once TRBD1 TRBV12-5
CASSDQSGTGNEQYF TGTGCCAGCAGCGACCAATCCGGGACAGGGAACGAGCAGTACTTC TRBJ2-7 - TRBD1 TRBV7-2
CASSLGGNDEKLFF TGTGCCAGCAGCTTAGGCGGGAACGATGAAAAACTGTTTTTT TRBJ1-4 - - TRBV7-2
CASSTGTASNTEAFF TGTGCCAGCTCAACGGGGACAGCCTCAAACACTGAAGCTTTCTTT TRBJ1-1 once TRBD1 TRBV18
CASGPANKTGFGNQPQHF TGTGCTAGTGGACCCGCAAACAAGACAGGGTTCGGCAATCAGCCCCAGCATTTT TRBJ1-5 - TRBD1 TRBV12-5
CASSGEPGQNYGYTF TGTGCCAGCAGCGGCGAACCGGGACAGAATTATGGCTACACCTTC TRBJ1-2 - TRBD1 TRBV9
CASSPPGLGGRFF TGTGCCAGCAGCCCCCCGGGACTAGGGGGAAGGTTCTTC TRBJ2-1 - TRBD2 TRBV7-2
CASSSLRGVRNTEAFF TGTGCCAGCAGCTCCCTCAGGGGAGTTAGGAACACTGAAGCTTTCTTT TRBJ1-1 - - TRBV9
CASRGGEQFF TGTGCCAGTAGGGGGGGAGAGCAGTTCTTC TRBJ2-1 - - TRBV19
CSVRRPGLAGLTTSTDTQYF TGCAGCGTCCGAAGACCGGGACTAGCGGGATTAACCACTAGCACAGATACGCAGTATTTT TRBJ2-3 - TRBD2 TRBV29-1
CASSPGLVADTQYF TGCGCCAGCAGCCCGGGACTAGTCGCAGATACGCAGTATTTT TRBJ2-3 - TRBD2 TRBV5-1
CASSFDRGYNEQFF TGCGCCAGCAGCTTCGACAGGGGATACAATGAGCAGTTCTTC TRBJ2-1 - TRBD1 TRBV4-1
CASSDSIGHTDTQYF TGTGCCAGCAGTGACTCTATTGGCCACACAGATACGCAGTATTTT TRBJ2-3 medium-sized - TRBV6-4
CASSVDSTSSDEQYF TGTGCCAGCAGCGTTGACAGTACTTCATCGGACGAGCAGTACTTC TRBJ2-7 - - TRBV9
CASRAGGQDTGELFF TGTGCCAGCAGGGCGGGGGGCCAGGACACCGGGGAGCTGTTTTTT TRBJ2-2 - TRBD2 TRBV6-5
CASSELPAKGYTF TGTGCCAGCAGCGAACTACCCGCGAAAGGCTACACCTTC TRBJ1-2 once - TRBV6-1
CSVVGLGSYNEQFF TGCAGCGTTGTGGGACTAGGCTCCTACAATGAGCAGTTCTTC TRBJ2-1 - TRBD2 TRBV29-1
CASTQRLEDTQYF TGTGCCAGCACCCAACGACTAGAAGATACGCAGTATTTT TRBJ2-3 - - TRBV11-2
CASSPRPVGYTGELFF TGTGCCAGCAGCCCCCGCCCGGTCGGGTACACCGGGGAGCTGTTTTTT TRBJ2-2 - - TRBV9
CASSLGGTGETQYF TGTGCCAGCAGCTTAGGGGGGACCGGAGAGACCCAGTACTTC TRBJ2-5 - - TRBV7-3
CASSTPGTGQNTEAFF TGCGCCAGCAGCACCCCTGGGACAGGGCAGAACACTGAAGCTTTCTTT TRBJ1-1 - TRBD1 TRBV5-1
CASSEPAGNYGYTF TGTGCCAGCAGTGAACCCGCAGGGAACTATGGCTACACCTTC TRBJ1-2 - - TRBV6-1
CASSLEAGDNSPLHF TGTGCCAGCAGCTTGGAGGCAGGGGATAATTCACCCCTCCACTTT TRBJ1-6 - - TRBV5-5
CAAHSNEKLFF TGTGCCGCCCACTCTAATGAAAAACTGTTTTTT TRBJ1-4 - - TRBV30
CASSSGLAGGRERNTGELFF TGTGCCAGCAGTTCCGGACTAGCGGGGGGCCGAGAGAGGAACACCGGGGAGCTGTTTTTT TRBJ2-2 - TRBD2 TRBV2